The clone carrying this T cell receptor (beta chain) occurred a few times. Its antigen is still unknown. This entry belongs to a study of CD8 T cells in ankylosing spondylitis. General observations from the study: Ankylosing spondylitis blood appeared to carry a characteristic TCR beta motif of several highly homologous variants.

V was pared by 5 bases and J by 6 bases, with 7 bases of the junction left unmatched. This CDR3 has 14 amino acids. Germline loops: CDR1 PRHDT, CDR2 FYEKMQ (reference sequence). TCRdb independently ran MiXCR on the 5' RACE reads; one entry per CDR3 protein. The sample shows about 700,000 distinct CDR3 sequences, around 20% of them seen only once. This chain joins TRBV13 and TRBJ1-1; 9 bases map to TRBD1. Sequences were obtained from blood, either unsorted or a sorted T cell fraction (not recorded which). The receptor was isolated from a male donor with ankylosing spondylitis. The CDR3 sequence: CASSPGTGRPEAFF. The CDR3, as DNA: TGTGCCAGCAGCCCAGGGACAGGGAGGCCTGAAGCTTTCTTT.